This entry lists 32 T cell receptor beta chains sequenced from one sample in a study of cytomegalovirus exposure and HLA in healthy donors. The primer mix had 60 Vbeta and 13 Jbeta primers. Profiled with immunoSEQ multiplex PCR; TCRdb holds only in-frame clones, not every one. The sample carries 45,000 to 70,000 clones, over 80% recorded once. Sequencing was done on a sample of PBMCs. The receptor set was obtained from a man aged 25-45 years in good health and CMV-seronegative.

This clone was seen only a few times. The rearrangement links TRBV6-5 to TRBJ1-1; 9 nucleotides agree with TRBD1. The junction had 3 bases not matched to a gene; V was cut back by 0 bases and J by 4 bases. This CDR3 comprises 15 residues. Germline assignment: CDR1 MNHEY and CDR2 SVGAGI. The CDR3 nucleotides read TGTGCCAGCAGTTACTCGGACAGGGGTGTCACTGAAGCTTTCTTT. Protein product: CASSYSDRGVTEAFF.

Only a few counts were recorded for this clone. The chain is built from TRBV9 and TRBJ1-2; TRBD1 matches 9 bases. CDR3 length: 16 amino acids. Germline V gene sequence: CDR1 SGDLS, CDR2 YYNGEE. Losses at the gene ends were 0 bases for V and 0 bases for J; bases not matched to a gene: 3. The CDR3, as DNA: TGTGCCAGCAGCGTAGGAGGGACAGGGCCTAACTATGGCTACACCTTC. Protein: CASSVGGTGPNYGYTF.

The chain carries TRBV7-2 and TRBJ2-5; no clear D. Germline V CDR1 and CDR2: SGHTA, FQGNSA. Trimming cost V 2 bases and J 5 bases, with 12 bases left between them. The CDR3 spans 14 residues. CDR3 DNA sequence: TGTGCCAGCAGCTTATCAGGTCAACGGGAGACCCAGTACTTC. As protein: CASSLSGQRETQYF. Filled out from reference TRBV7-2 and TRBJ2-5, the complete variable domain reads GAGVSQSPSNKVTEKGKDVELRCDPISGHTALYWYRQSLGQGLEFLIYFQGNSAPDKSGLPSDRFSAERTGGSVSTLTIQRTQQEDSAVYLCASSLSGQRETQYFGPGTRLLVL.

The chain is built from TRBV7-8 and TRBJ2-1; maybe TRBD1 (5 bases). Germline loops: CDR1 SGHVS, CDR2 FQNEAQ. Trimming took 5 bases from V and 5 from J, leaving 13 bases between them. The CDR3 length is 14 residues. CDR3 region: CASSLTELNNEQFF. CDR3 DNA sequence: TGTGCCAGCAGCCTGACAGAGCTGAACAATGAGCAGTTCTTC.

The chain uses TRBV7-9 and TRBJ1-4; tentative D call: TRBD1 (5 bases). The V and J ends lost 5 bases and 6 bases respectively, with 19 bases between them. Per germline, CDR1 SEHNR and CDR2 FQNEAQ (reference sequence). CDR3 length: 16 amino acids. The CDR3 bases are TGTGCCAGCAGCCCCGTCTGGGGGGGGGTAGATGAAAAACTGTTTTTT. This sequence encodes CASSPVWGGVDEKLFF.

This chain links TRBV30 with TRBJ2-2; D is undetermined. There are 13 residues in the CDR3. With 8 bases removed from V and 2 bases from J, the gap between germline ends came to 12 bases. Germline-derived CDR1 and CDR2 are GTSNPN and SVGIG (reference sequence). The CDR3 sequence is CARRIVNTGELFF. The CDR3 nucleotides read TGTGCCAGGCGGATAGTCAACACCGGGGAGCTGTTTTTT. The variable domain in full, with the rest retrieved from reference TRBV30 and TRBJ2-2, is SQTIHQWPATLVQPVGSPLSLECTVEGTSNPNLYWYRQAAGRGLQLLFYSVGIGQISSEVPQNLSASRPQDRQFILSSKKLLLSDSGFYLCARRIVNTGELFFGEGSRLTVL.

This clone was found once. The rearrangement links TRBV6-5 to TRBJ2-3, with TRBD1 matching 8 bases. The CDR3 consists of 15 residues. V was clipped by 2 bases and J by 4 bases; unmatched bases: 5. CDR1 is MNHEY, CDR2 SVGAGI, per germline. This CDR3 reads CASSYGQGASDTQYF. The CDR3 coding sequence is TGTGCCAGCAGTTACGGGCAGGGGGCGTCAGATACGCAGTATTTT.

The chain is built from TRBV4-3 and TRBJ1-4; 10 nucleotides match TRBD1. Trimming removed 9 bases from V and 4 bases from J; junction bases left unmatched: 8. Looked up from germline, CDR1 is LGHNA and CDR2 is YSLEER. The CDR3 extends over 15 amino acids. The CDR3 loop reads CASTRDRGFNEKLFF. For the CDR3, the DNA is TGCGCCAGTACCCGGGACAGGGGATTTAATGAAAAACTGTTTTTT.

The chain uses TRBV7-2 and TRBJ1-2; TRBD1 is a possible D gene (5 bases). Germline values: CDR1 SGHTA, CDR2 FQGNSA. This CDR3 is 14 amino acids long. Trimming removed 6 bases at V and 4 bases at J, with 15 bases between. The CDR3 sequence is CASRFQQASYGYTF. The CDR3 DNA reads as TGTGCCAGCAGATTCCAACAGGCCAGCTATGGCTACACCTTC.

The V and J genes are TRBV30 and TRBJ1-4, with 7 bases fitting TRBD1. The germline gives CDR1 GTSNPN, CDR2 SVGIG (reference sequence). The CDR3 loop spans 14 amino acids. Unmatched junction bases numbered 5, after V lost 4 bases and J lost 3 bases. Here the CDR3 reads CAWNRGNPNEKLFF. DNA for the CDR3: TGTGCCTGGAACAGGGGCAACCCTAATGAAAAACTGTTTTTT. Based on the CDR3 plus reference TRBV30 and TRBJ1-4, the full variable domain is SQTIHQWPATLVQPVGSPLSLECTVEGTSNPNLYWYRQAAGRGLQLLFYSVGIGQISSEVPQNLSASRPQDRQFILSSKKLLLSDSGFYLCAWNRGNPNEKLFFGSGTQLSVL.

With regard to this clone: One junction end disagrees with the germline gene, perhaps due to a read error. The chain uses TRBV7-7 and TRBJ1-1; 7 positions agree with TRBD1. CDR1 and CDR2 from the germline V gene are SSHAT and FNYEAQ (reference sequence). The CDR3 is made up of 17 amino acids. The CDR3, as DNA: TGTGCTAGCAGCTTAACTGGAGGGACAGACGTGAACACTGAAGCTTTCTTT. It encodes CASSLTGGTDVNTEAFF.

The genes are TRBV13 and TRBJ2-7; the match to TRBD1 covers 7 bases. Trimming at V came to 5 bases and at J to 2 bases, leaving 9 bases not matched to a gene. The germline V gene encodes CDR1 PRHDT and CDR2 FYEKMQ (reference sequence). This CDR3 is 15 amino acids long. This CDR3 reads CASSPRLDRAYEQYF. In DNA form, the CDR3 reads TGTGCCAGCAGCCCACGTTTAGACAGGGCCTACGAGCAGTACTTC.

In its sample, this clone was seen once. The V gene is TRBV7-3, the J gene TRBJ2-3; 10 nucleotides line up with TRBD2. Germline CDR1 SGHTA, CDR2 FQGTGA. With 5 bases clipped from V and 4 bases from J, the junction kept 6 bases outside the gene matches. The CDR3 extends over 15 amino acids. The CDR3 region is CASSAIAGGPDTQYF. The CDR3 DNA follows: TGTGCCAGCAGCGCTATAGCGGGGGGCCCAGATACGCAGTATTTT. Based on the CDR3 plus reference TRBV7-3 and TRBJ2-3, the full variable domain is GAGVSQTPSNKVTEKGKYVELRCDPISGHTALYWYRQSLGQGPEFLIYFQGTGAADDSGLPNDRFFAVRPEGSVSTLKIQRTERGDSAVYLCASSAIAGGPDTQYFGPGTRLTVL.

V is TRBV19 and J is TRBJ2-2; possibly TRBD2 for D (5 bases). This CDR3 region has 14 residues. From germline, CDR1 is LNHDA and CDR2 SQIVND (reference sequence). V was shortened by 9 bases and J by 0 bases, with 11 bases between the two germline ends. CDR3: CASNTGTNTGELFF. CDR3 DNA: TGTGCCAGCAACACCGGGACGAACACCGGGGAGCTGTTTTTT.

The sample holds one count of this clone. The chain carries TRBV7-9 and TRBJ1-5, with D perhaps matching TRBD1 (5 bases). Germline assignment: CDR1 SEHNR and CDR2 FQNEAQ (reference sequence). CDR3 length equals 16 residues. V was pared by 5 bases and J by 7 bases, with 21 bases between. CDR3 amino acids: CASSQGWGGGGQPQHF. The CDR3 nucleotides read TGTGCCAGCAGCCAAGGGTGGGGTGGGGGGGGACAGCCCCAGCATTTT.

The rearrangement uses TRBV4-1 and TRBJ1-2; no reliable D call. The length of the CDR3 is 15 residues. Deletions cut 0 bases from V and 1 base from J, with 9 bases between. Germline V gene sequence: CDR1 MGHRA, CDR2 YSYEKL. CDR3 nucleotide sequence: TGCGCCAGCAGCCAAGATGAGGAGTTTAACTATGGCTACACCTTC. This sequence encodes CASSQDEEFNYGYTF.

The chain joins TRBV7-9 to TRBJ2-3; a possible D gene is TRBD2 (5 bases). V lost 7 bases and J 5 bases, leaving 13 bases between the germline ends. Germline V gene lookup returns CDR1 SEHNR and CDR2 FQNEAQ (reference sequence). The CDR3 has 13 amino acids. The CDR3 bases are TGTGCCAGCACGGGAACTGGTGGAGATACGCAGTATTTT. It yields the protein CASTGTGGDTQYF.

CDR3 nucleotides: TGCGCCAGCACCCCCTGGGCCAGTAGGTACGAGCAGTACTTC. This encodes CASTPWASRYEQYF. This sequence joins TRBV23-1 and TRBJ2-7; D is uncertain. TRBV23-1 is annotated as an ORF whose role is uncertain. This CDR3 contains 14 residues. The V and J ends lost 7 bases and 4 bases respectively, with 17 bases between them.

The chain carries TRBV7-2 and TRBJ2-1; D might be TRBD2 (5 bases). V dropped 5 bases and J dropped 7 bases, with 15 bases sitting between them. Germline CDR1 SGHTA, CDR2 FQGNSA. The CDR3 spans 14 residues. CDR3 loop: CASSVRDPGNEQFF. The CDR3 DNA reads TGTGCCAGCAGCGTCCGGGATCCGGGGAATGAGCAGTTCTTC.

V is TRBV7-2 and J is TRBJ2-1; 8 bases map to TRBD1. The CDR3 length is 14 residues. CDR1 and CDR2 (germline): SGHTA, FQGNSA. The trim removed 7 bases at V and 12 bases at J, leaving 14 bases unmatched. CDR3 coding DNA: TGTGCCAGCATCCTTAGTGTTGACAGGGGTAGGCAGTTCTTC. Protein sequence: CASILSVDRGRQFF.

This clone was counted a few times. The CDR3 coding sequence is TGTGCCAGCAGCTCGCCTCAGAATGAAAAACTGTTTTTT. As protein: CASSSPQNEKLFF. This rearrangement joins TRBV7-2 to TRBJ1-4; D unresolved. Per the germline V gene, CDR1 is SGHTA and CDR2 is FQGNSA. Deletions cut 4 bases from V and 5 bases from J, with 8 bases between. This CDR3 spans 13 amino acids.

The chain is built from TRBV7-9 and TRBJ1-2; TRBD1 agrees at 9 bases. The V segment lost 5 bases and the J segment 4 bases; nucleotides outside the gene matches: 2. This CDR3 comprises 13 residues. Germline CDR1 reads SEHNR; CDR2 reads FQNEAQ (reference sequence). CDR3 protein: CASSPGQGYGYTF. Here the CDR3 DNA reads TGTGCCAGCAGCCCGGGACAGGGCTATGGCTACACCTTC.

The chain has TRBV11-1 and TRBJ2-5; 7 positions agree with TRBD1. Germline assignment: CDR1 SGHAT and CDR2 FQDESV (reference sequence). Unmatched junction bases numbered 11, after V lost 2 bases and J lost 5 bases. The CDR3 has 16 amino acids. The CDR3 DNA sequence: TGTGCCAGCAGCTTATTGGACAGGAGACCGGGGGAGACCCAGTACTTC. This encodes CASSLLDRRPGETQYF.

A few counts support this clone. The V and J genes are TRBV6-5 and TRBJ1-1; D may be TRBD1 (5 bases). The CDR3 has 14 amino acids. V gave up 4 bases and J gave up 6 bases, with 15 bases separating them. Germline V gives CDR1 MNHEY, CDR2 SVGAGI. The CDR3 loop is CASSSRDRLAEAFF. CDR3 bases: TGTGCCAGCAGTTCCCGCGACAGACTTGCTGAAGCTTTCTTT.

A remark on this clone: Its ends do not fully match the called genes, so a read error is possible. The CDR3, as DNA: TGTGCCTGGACCGCCGCGGGACGGACTCTTTTT. Translating gives CAWTAAGRTLF. The chain couples TRBV30 to TRBJ1-4; tentative D call: TRBD1 (5 bases). The germline V gene encodes CDR1 GTSNPN and CDR2 SVGIG (reference sequence). The CDR3 has 11 residues.

The chain links TRBV13 to TRBJ2-1; 10 bases are shared with TRBD2. CDR1 is PRHDT and CDR2 is FYEKMQ in the germline V gene (reference sequence). The junction had 12 bases not matched to a gene; V was cut back by 4 bases and J by 3 bases. The CDR3 extends over 18 amino acids. CDR3 sequence (DNA): TGTGCCAGCAGCTCTGAGGAGGAAGCGGGGGGGGTCTACAATGAGCAGTTCTTC. Its translation is CASSSEEEAGGVYNEQFF.

This chain connects TRBV2 to TRBJ2-5; D may be TRBD1 (5 bases). Near its end, the DNA agrees better with TRBJ2-7, so the J call may be wrong. Germline V gives CDR1 SNHLY, CDR2 FYNNEI. The CDR3 loop spans 16 amino acids. The CDR3 DNA reads TGTGCCAGCAGTGATGTCAGCACAGGTACCTCCTACGAGCAGTACTTC. It specifies CASSDVSTGTSYEQYF.

This clone showed up just once. The rearrangement uses TRBV5-1 and TRBJ1-2, with D uncertain. Looked up from germline, CDR1 is SGHRS and CDR2 is YFSETQ. Trimming removed 2 bases at V and 8 bases at J, with 16 bases between. CDR3 length equals 14 residues. CDR3 nucleotides: TGCGCCAGCAGCTTAGGACTGGTTAGAGGCGGCTACACCTTC. It encodes CASSLGLVRGGYTF.

The rearrangement uses TRBV11-2 and TRBJ1-1; a weak D match, TRBD1 (5 bases). The length of the CDR3 is 13 residues. In germline, CDR1 is SGHAT, CDR2 FQNNGV. V was cut by 1 base and J by 3 bases, with 6 bases left in between. The CDR3 is CASSLVGHTEAFF. The CDR3 DNA is TGTGCCAGCAGCTTAGTGGGGCACACTGAAGCTTTCTTT.

The V gene is TRBV15, the J gene TRBJ2-2; 9 nucleotides line up with TRBD1. The CDR3 is 17 amino acids. V gave up 3 bases and J gave up 9 bases; unmatched junction bases: 14. Germline CDR1 reads LNHNV; CDR2 reads YYDKDF (reference sequence). CDR3 in DNA: TGTGCCACCAGCAGCCACCGACAGGGGGTTTCGTATCGGGAGCTGTTTTTT. It codes for CATSSHRQGVSYRELFF.

The V call is TRBV20-1, the J call TRBJ2-7; a weak D match, TRBD1 (6 bases). V lost 6 bases to trimming and J lost 5 bases, with 11 bases between them. The CDR3 is 11 residues long. Per germline, CDR1 DFQATT and CDR2 SNEGSKA (reference sequence). The CDR3 spells CSATQGHEQYF. The DNA for the CDR3 is TGCAGTGCGACCCAGGGGCACGAGCAGTACTTC.

This clone was seen a handful of times. This chain links TRBV5-4 with TRBJ2-5; D is perhaps TRBD2 (5 bases). The V gene's germline CDR1 is SGHNT and CDR2 YYREEE (reference sequence). The ends were cut back, 4 bases at V and 7 bases at J, with 14 bases in the middle. This CDR3 is built from 13 residues. The CDR3 sequence: CASSPHSEGTQYF. The CDR3 DNA sequence: TGTGCCAGCAGCCCACACTCCGAGGGGACCCAGTACTTC.